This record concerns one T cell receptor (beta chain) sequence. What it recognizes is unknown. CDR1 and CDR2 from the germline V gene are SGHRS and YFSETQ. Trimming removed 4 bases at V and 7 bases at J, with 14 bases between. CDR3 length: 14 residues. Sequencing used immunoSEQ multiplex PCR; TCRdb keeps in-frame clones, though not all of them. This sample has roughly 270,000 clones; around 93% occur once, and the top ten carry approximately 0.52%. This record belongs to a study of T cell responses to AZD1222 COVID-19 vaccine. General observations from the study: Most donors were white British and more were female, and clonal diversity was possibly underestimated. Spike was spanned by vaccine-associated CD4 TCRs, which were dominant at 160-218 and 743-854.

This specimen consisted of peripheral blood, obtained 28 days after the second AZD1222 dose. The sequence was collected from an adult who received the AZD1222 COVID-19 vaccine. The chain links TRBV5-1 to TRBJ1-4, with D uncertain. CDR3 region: CASSLDWRAEKLFF. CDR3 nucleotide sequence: TGCGCCAGCAGCCTGGACTGGAGGGCTGAAAAACTGTTTTTT. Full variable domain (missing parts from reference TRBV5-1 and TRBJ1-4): KAGVTQTPRYLIKTRGQQVTLSCSPISGHRSVSWYQQTPGQGLQFLFEYFSETQRNKGNFPGRFSGRQFSNSRSEMNVSTLELGDSALYLCASSLDWRAEKLFFGSGTQLSVL.